This T cell receptor beta chain is drawn from a study of long-term antiretroviral therapy in people with HIV. Germline CDR1 is LGHNA and CDR2 is YNFKEQ. Trimming pared 1 base from V and 1 base from J, leaving 11 bases between. The CDR3 covers 15 residues. The run of the v3.0 immunoSEQ assay was at survey level. Measured with immunoSEQ multiplex PCR; TCRdb has only the in-frame clones, and not every one. Of about 25,000 clones detected, approximately 80% appear once; the ten largest clones hold around 5.3%. From each donor, at least one pre-ART PBMC sample and at least two post-ART PBMC samples were obtained.

The clonotype comes from a man aged 30 to 45 with HIV. This sample comprised unsorted PBMCs, obtained 0.7 years before starting antiretroviral therapy. The chain recombines TRBV4-2 with TRBJ2-7, with D perhaps being TRBD1 or TRBD2 (6 bases each). CDR3: CASSQAGGQSYEQYF. The CDR3 DNA is TGTGCCAGCAGCCAAGCTGGGGGGCAATCCTACGAGCAGTACTTC.